These 25 T cell receptor beta chains originate from one sample sequenced in a study of blood T cell repertoires in COVID-19. Data came from immunoSEQ multiplex PCR; TCRdb stores just in-frame clones and leaves some out. The sample shows tens of thousands of clones, approximately 88% of them seen only once. Sequencing was done on a sample of peripheral blood. The receptor source for this set is a man aged 80 or over with active or convalescent COVID-19.

This clone appeared a single time. CDR3 loop: CASSEAELAGAETQYF. CDR3 DNA: TGTGCCAGCAGTGAAGCGGAACTAGCGGGAGCGGAGACCCAGTACTTC. V usage is TRBV6-1 and J usage is TRBJ2-5; 11 positions match TRBD2. Per germline, CDR1 MNHNS and CDR2 SASEGT. V dropped 0 bases and J dropped 5; count of bases not matched to a gene: 5. The length of the CDR3 is 16 residues.

V and J are TRBV7-9 and TRBJ1-1; 7 bases match TRBD1. J lost 4 bases, V lost 5 bases, and 7 bases had no gene match. The CDR3 totals 14 residues. CDR1 and CDR2 (germline): SEHNR, FQNEAQ (reference sequence). The CDR3 region has the DNA TGTGCCAGCAGCAAGCCAGGGGGTAGCACTGAAGCTTTCTTT. Translating gives CASSKPGGSTEAFF.

This chain links TRBV28 with TRBJ2-7; 14 bases are a match to TRBD2. The ends lost 7 bases at V and 0 bases at J; junction bases unmatched: 8. The V gene's germline CDR1 is MDHEN and CDR2 SYDVKM. This CDR3 spans 17 amino acids. DNA for the CDR3: TGTGCCAGCAAGAAATCGGGACTAGCGGGAGTCTCCTACGAGCAGTACTTC. It encodes CASKKSGLAGVSYEQYF.

This chain links TRBV4-1 with TRBJ1-6; D not certain. The germline gives CDR1 MGHRA, CDR2 YSYEKL. The CDR3 runs to 17 residues. V gave up 0 bases and J gave up 0 bases, with 9 bases separating them. CDR3 DNA: TGCGCCAGCAGCCAAGATTGGGCGCGCTCCTATAATTCACCCCTCCACTTT. Translated: CASSQDWARSYNSPLHF.

This chain uses TRBV28 with TRBJ2-4; D not resolved. Trimming left V 1 base short and J 4 bases short, with 5 bases between. The CDR3 runs 13 residues. Per the germline V gene, CDR1 is MDHEN and CDR2 is SYDVKM. CDR3 sequence: CASSLSRKNIQYF. The CDR3 region has the DNA TGTGCCAGCAGTTTATCGAGGAAAAACATTCAGTACTTC.

This clone was recorded once. The chain joins TRBV5-4 to TRBJ2-7; 8 positions agree with TRBD2. Germline lookup yields CDR1 SGHNT and CDR2 YYREEE (reference sequence). The CDR3 runs 16 residues. With V trimmed by 4 bases and J by 2 bases, 11 bases remained unmatched. The CDR3 DNA is TGTGCCAGCAGCACACCACAGCGGGGGCCTGCCTACGAGCAGTACTTC. Protein sequence: CASSTPQRGPAYEQYF.

This clone was observed a few times. The rearrangement links TRBV7-2 to TRBJ1-1; D call uncertain. Trimming cost V 1 base and J 7 bases, with 16 bases left between them. The CDR3 has 15 amino acids. Germline V lookup: CDR1 SGHTA, CDR2 FQGNSA. CDR3 in amino acids: CASSLDRHLGNEAFF. CDR3 coding DNA: TGTGCCAGCAGCTTAGATCGACATCTGGGTAATGAAGCTTTCTTT.

For the CDR3, the DNA is TGTGCCAGCAGCTATAGGGACAGTAAAAACATTCAGTACTTC. Translation gives CASSYRDSKNIQYF. The rearrangement joins TRBV5-6 to TRBJ2-4; 7 bases agree with TRBD1. Germline V CDR1 and CDR2: SGHDT, YYEEEE. The CDR3 runs 14 residues. The V and J ends lost 3 bases and 4 bases, in that order; junction bases with no gene match: 4.

This chain joins TRBV5-4 and TRBJ1-1; 11 bases map to TRBD1. Per the germline V gene, CDR1 is SGHNT and CDR2 is YYREEE (reference sequence). This CDR3 is 13 amino acids long. After removal of 4 bases from V and 11 bases from J, the junction contained 7 bases not matched to a gene. This chain's CDR3 is CASSLRGQGAAFF. For the CDR3, the DNA is TGTGCCAGCAGCCTGAGAGGACAGGGGGCCGCTTTCTTT. Full variable domain (missing parts from reference TRBV5-4 and TRBJ1-1): ETGVTQSPTHLIKTRGQQVTLRCSSQSGHNTVSWYQQALGQGPQFIFQYYREEENGRGNFPPRFSGLQFPNYSSELNVNALELDDSALYLCASSLRGQGAAFFGQGTRLTVV.

This clone was observed a few times. V gene TRBV6-4 combines with J gene TRBJ2-2, with 7 bases lining up with TRBD2. CDR1 and CDR2 from the germline V gene are MRHNA and SNTAGT. The CDR3 spans 16 residues. V was clipped by 3 bases and J by 5 bases; unmatched bases: 9. For the CDR3, the DNA is TGTGCCAGCAGTGAGTTGGCGGGAGTAGGTACCGGGGAGCTGTTTTTT. Its translation: CASSELAGVGTGELFF.

The chain has TRBV28 and TRBJ1-5; possible D gene TRBD1, 6 bases. V gave up 4 bases and J gave up 7 bases, with 17 bases separating them. This CDR3 comprises 15 residues. Germline CDR1 and CDR2: MDHEN and SYDVKM. The CDR3 protein is CASSSPGGQEQPQHF. The CDR3 nucleotides read TGTGCCAGCAGTTCCCCGGGGGGGCAGGAGCAGCCCCAGCATTTT.

This clone occurred a few times. This chain uses TRBV7-9 with TRBJ2-5; TRBD1 matches 8 bases. The CDR3 length is 15 residues. Per the germline V gene, CDR1 is SEHNR and CDR2 is FQNEAQ (reference sequence). With 5 bases clipped from V and 4 bases from J, the junction kept 9 bases outside the gene matches. The chain's CDR3 is CASSPRRGPAETQYF. Here the CDR3 DNA reads TGTGCCAGCAGCCCTCGCAGGGGGCCCGCAGAGACCCAGTACTTC.

The rearrangement joins TRBV5-5 to TRBJ2-7, with 12 bases fitting TRBD2. V shed 5 bases, J shed 3 bases, and the junction held 6 bases outside the gene matches. The germline V gene has CDR1 SGHKS and CDR2 YYEKEE (reference sequence). This CDR3 has 15 amino acids. Here the CDR3 reads CASSLTSGRLYEQYF. In DNA form, the CDR3 reads TGTGCCAGCAGTCTGACTAGCGGGAGACTCTACGAGCAGTACTTC.

V is TRBV6-5 and J is TRBJ1-2, with D maybe TRBD1 (5 bases). V lost 6 bases and J 0 bases, leaving 8 bases between the germline ends. The germline V gene has CDR1 MNHEY and CDR2 SVGAGI. The CDR3 length is 13 residues. This chain's CDR3 is CASSRQTNYGYTF. CDR3 DNA: TGTGCCAGCAGCCGACAGACTAACTATGGCTACACCTTC.

J is TRBJ1-1 and V is TRBV29-1; no firm D call. Trimming left V 2 bases short and J 7 bases short, with 8 bases between. Germline values: CDR1 SQVTM, CDR2 ANQGSEA. This CDR3 is built from 11 residues. For the CDR3, the DNA is TGCAGCGTTGAAAACGGGAATGAAGCTTTCTTT. This translates into CSVENGNEAFF.

The V gene is TRBV18, the J gene TRBJ1-2, with D possibly being TRBD1 (6 bases). Per the germline V gene, CDR1 is KGHSH and CDR2 is LQKENI. This CDR3 region has 16 residues. V was shortened by 2 bases and J by 2 bases, with 15 bases between the two germline ends. As DNA, the CDR3 is TGTGCCAGCTCACCATCCCCAGGGGCCGGGAACTATGGCTACACCTTC. It yields the protein CASSPSPGAGNYGYTF.

In this sample, this clone turned up once. This chain uses TRBV3-1 (or the pseudogene TRBV3-2) with TRBJ1-3; 8 bases are shared with TRBD1. Germline CDR1 is LGHDT and CDR2 is YNNKEL (reference sequence). With V trimmed by 4 bases and J by 4 bases, 3 bases remained unmatched. The CDR3 is 14 amino acids. The CDR3 region is CASSPRDRGNTIYF. The CDR3 DNA sequence: TGTGCCAGCAGCCCCCGGGACAGGGGAAACACCATATATTTT.

The chain carries TRBV30 and TRBJ1-6; 8 bases map to TRBD1. With 2 bases clipped from V and 8 bases from J, the junction kept 5 bases outside the gene matches. The CDR3 has 14 residues. Germline CDR1 GTSNPN, CDR2 SVGIG (reference sequence). The CDR3 sequence is CAWSLGQGDSPLHF. CDR3 bases: TGTGCCTGGAGTCTTGGACAGGGTGATTCACCCCTCCACTTT.

V usage is TRBV6-2 or TRBV6-3 and J usage is TRBJ1-5; 8 nucleotides line up with TRBD1. V gave up 0 bases and J gave up 0 bases; unmatched junction bases: 10. The CDR3 runs to 19 residues. The germline CDR1 and CDR2 sequences are MNHEY and SVGEGT. As DNA, the CDR3 is TGTGCCAGCAGTTACTCTCCGCCGGGACAGGCATATAGCAATCAGCCCCAGCATTTT. Encoded protein: CASSYSPPGQAYSNQPQHF.

The J gene is TRBJ1-4, the V gene TRBV3-1 (or the pseudogene TRBV3-2); possible D gene TRBD1, 5 bases. V was clipped by 11 bases and J by 8 bases, with 15 bases between them. Germline CDR1 is LGHDT and CDR2 is YNNKEL (reference sequence). The CDR3 is 12 amino acids. CDR3 bases: TGTGCCTGCCAGGGTCTTGGGGAAAAACTGTTTTTT. It encodes CACQGLGEKLFF.

This chain links TRBV7-2 with TRBJ2-7; perhaps TRBD1 as D (5 bases). The CDR3 consists of 17 residues. The V gene lost 1 base and the J gene lost 6 bases, with 22 bases spanning the gap. Germline CDR1 is SGHTA and CDR2 is FQGNSA. The CDR3 loop is CASSLETLGRRAGEQYF. The CDR3 coding sequence is TGTGCCAGCAGCTTAGAAACTCTGGGTCGCAGGGCCGGCGAGCAGTACTTC. Based on the CDR3 plus reference TRBV7-2 and TRBJ2-7, the full variable domain is GAGVSQSPSNKVTEKGKDVELRCDPISGHTALYWYRQSLGQGLEFLIYFQGNSAPDKSGLPSDRFSAERTGGSVSTLTIQRTQQEDSAVYLCASSLETLGRRAGEQYFGPGTRLTVT.

The chain uses TRBV27 and TRBJ2-6; maybe TRBD1 (5 bases). CDR1 and CDR2 (germline): MNHEY, SMNVEV (reference sequence). This CDR3 contains 18 residues. V was clipped by 6 bases and J by 3 bases, with 21 bases between them. The CDR3 sequence: CASSQDTLSWNGANVLTF. Written as DNA, the CDR3 is TGTGCCAGCAGCCAGGACACACTGTCCTGGAATGGGGCCAACGTCCTGACTTTC.

The genes are TRBV15 and TRBJ2-7; 9 bases are shared with TRBD1. The junction had 7 bases not matched to a gene; V was cut back by 0 bases and J by 4 bases. The germline V gene has CDR1 LNHNV and CDR2 YYDKDF (reference sequence). This CDR3 comprises 16 residues. The CDR3 loop is CATSRDLPGQGYEQYF. The CDR3 DNA sequence: TGTGCCACCAGCAGAGATCTTCCGGGACAGGGTTACGAGCAGTACTTC.

The chain has TRBV3-1 (or the pseudogene TRBV3-2) and TRBJ1-2; a possible D gene is TRBD1 (5 bases). The CDR3 extends over 14 amino acids. The ends were cut back, 5 bases at V and 0 bases at J, with 10 bases in the middle. Germline lookup yields CDR1 LGHDT and CDR2 YNNKEL (reference sequence). The CDR3 protein is CASSRRQSNYGYTF. CDR3 nucleotide sequence: TGTGCCAGCAGCAGACGACAGTCTAACTATGGCTACACCTTC.

V gene TRBV15 combines with J gene TRBJ2-3; D unresolved. The CDR3 is 14 amino acids. Germline V gene lookup returns CDR1 LNHNV and CDR2 YYDKDF (reference sequence). V was trimmed by 0 bases and J by 4 bases, leaving 8 bases between them. CDR3 DNA: TGTGCCACCAGCAGAGAGTTGAGTGCAGATACGCAGTATTTT. Its translation is CATSRELSADTQYF.